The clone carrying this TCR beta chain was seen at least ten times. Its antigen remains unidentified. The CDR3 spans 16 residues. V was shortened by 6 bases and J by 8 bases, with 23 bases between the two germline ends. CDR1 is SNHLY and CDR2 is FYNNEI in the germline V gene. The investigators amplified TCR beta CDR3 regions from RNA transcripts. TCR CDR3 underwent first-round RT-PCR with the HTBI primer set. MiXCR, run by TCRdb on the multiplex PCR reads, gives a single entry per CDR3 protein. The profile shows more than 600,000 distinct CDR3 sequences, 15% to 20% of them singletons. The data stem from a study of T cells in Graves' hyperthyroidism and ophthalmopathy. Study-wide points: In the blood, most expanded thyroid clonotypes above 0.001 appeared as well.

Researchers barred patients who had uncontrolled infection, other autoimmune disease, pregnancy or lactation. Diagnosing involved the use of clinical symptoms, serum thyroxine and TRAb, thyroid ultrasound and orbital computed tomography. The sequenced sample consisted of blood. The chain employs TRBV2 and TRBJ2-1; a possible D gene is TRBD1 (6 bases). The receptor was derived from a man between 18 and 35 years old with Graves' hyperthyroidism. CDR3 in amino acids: CASRDRQAAGYHEQFF. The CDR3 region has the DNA TGTGCCAGCAGGGATCGACAGGCGGCGGGTTATCATGAGCAGTTCTTC.